A single T cell receptor beta chain is shown here with its context. Its antigen is not identified. Assay: immunoSEQ multiplex PCR; the TCRdb copy retains only in-frame clones and omits some. Here the sample spans fewer than 400,000 clones, 86% being singletons. These data belong to a study of cytomegalovirus exposure and HLA in healthy donors. Findings and limits, study-wide: The finding came from a later analysis; first-cohort TCR clusters tended to co-occur in the 90 to 150 validation repertoires. Roughly 170 TCR beta chains were listed as cytomegalovirus-associated. Reports described diagnosis of cytomegalovirus status by the classifier as highly specific and sensitive.

This clonotype was sampled from a woman under 30 in good health and CMV-seronegative. Material: PBMCs.

CDR3 nucleotide sequence: TGTGCCAGCAGCTACCAAGGACTAGTGGGTGAGCAGTTCTTC. Its translation is CASSYQGLVGEQFF. This chain links TRBV27 with TRBJ2-1; the match to TRBD2 covers 7 bases. J gave up 9 bases and V 6 bases, and 11 bases lay outside the gene matches. This CDR3 region has 14 residues. The germline CDR1 and CDR2 sequences are MNHEY and SMNVEV (reference sequence).